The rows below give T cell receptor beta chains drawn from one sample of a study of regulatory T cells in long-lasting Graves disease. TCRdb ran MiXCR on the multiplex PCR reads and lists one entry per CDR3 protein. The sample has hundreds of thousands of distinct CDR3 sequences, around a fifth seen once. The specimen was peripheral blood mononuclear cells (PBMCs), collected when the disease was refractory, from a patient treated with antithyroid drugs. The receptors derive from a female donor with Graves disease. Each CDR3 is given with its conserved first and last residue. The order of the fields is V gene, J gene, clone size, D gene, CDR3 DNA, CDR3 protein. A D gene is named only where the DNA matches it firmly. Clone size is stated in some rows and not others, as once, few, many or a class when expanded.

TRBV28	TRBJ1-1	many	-	TGTGCCAGCAGCTCAGGGGTTGACACTGAAGCTTTCTTT	CASSSGVDTEAFF
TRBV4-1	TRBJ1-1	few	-	TGCGCCAGCAGCCAAGTAGGTCTGCAGGTAAACACTGAAGCTTTCTTT	CASSQVGLQVNTEAFF
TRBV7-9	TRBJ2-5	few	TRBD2	TGTGCCAGCAGCTACGCGGGGGGTTCCGTTGGGACCCAGTACTTC	CASSYAGGSVGTQYF
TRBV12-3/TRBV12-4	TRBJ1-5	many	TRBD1	TGTGCCAGCAGTGACCGGGACAGGGTCAGCCAGCCCCAGCATTTT	CASSDRDRVSQPQHF
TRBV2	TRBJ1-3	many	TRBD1	TGTGCCAGCAACGGACAGGGACCCTCTGGAAACACCATATATTTT	CASNGQGPSGNTIYF
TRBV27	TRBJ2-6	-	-	TGTGCCAGCAGTTTCGGTGGGGCCAACGTCCTGACTTTC	CASSFGGANVLTF
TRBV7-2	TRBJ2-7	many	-	TGTGCCAGCAGCACCCGCCCAGGGTTGGACTACGAGCAGTACTTC	CASSTRPGLDYEQYF
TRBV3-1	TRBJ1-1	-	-	TGTGCCAGCAGCCAAGCCGAGGGGGGGTTATCTGAAGCTTTCTTT	CASSQAEGGLSEAFF
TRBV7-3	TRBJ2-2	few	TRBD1	TGTGCCAGCAGCGAGACAGGGGGCAGGACCGGGGAGCTGTTTTTT	CASSETGGRTGELFF
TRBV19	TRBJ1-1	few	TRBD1	TGTGCCAGTGGAGACAGGGGGCGCACTGAAGCTTTCTTT	CASGDRGRTEAFF
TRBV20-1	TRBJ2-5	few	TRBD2	TGCAGTGCTGGGTTAGCGGGAACGACCCAAGAGACCCAGTACTTC	CSAGLAGTTQETQYF
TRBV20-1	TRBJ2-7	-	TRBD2	TGCAGTGCTGGGACTAGCGGGGGGTGGCACGAGCAGTACTTC	CSAGTSGGWHEQYF
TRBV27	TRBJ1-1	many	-	TGTGCCAGCAGTTTACTCGGGGGGGAAGCTTTCTTT	CASSLLGGEAFF
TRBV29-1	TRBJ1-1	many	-	TGCAGCTCCGGCGTAAACACTGAAGCTTTCTTT	CSSGVNTEAFF
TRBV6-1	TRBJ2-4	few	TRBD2	TGTGCCAGCAGGCCAAGGGAGCGGGGCGGGAGGTACTTC	CASRPRERGGRYF
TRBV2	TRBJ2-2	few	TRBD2	TGTGCCAGCAGCGGTCGCGGACTAGCGTTCAGGGGCGGGGAGCTGTTTTTT	CASSGRGLAFRGGELFF
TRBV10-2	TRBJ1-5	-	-	TGCGCCAGTCGCCCCGGCGGGATTAATCAGCCCCAGCATTTT	CASRPGGINQPQHF
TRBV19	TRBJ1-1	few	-	TGTGCCAGTAGCGGGACACGTGAAACTGAAGCTTTCTTT	CASSGTRETEAFF
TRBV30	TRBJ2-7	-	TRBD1	TGTGCCTGCCGGACAGGGGGATACGAGCAGTACTTC	CACRTGGYEQYF
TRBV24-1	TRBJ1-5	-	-	TGTGCCACCAGTGATTGGGGGGATCAGCCCCAGCATTTT	CATSDWGDQPQHF
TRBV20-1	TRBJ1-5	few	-	TGCAGTACCTTATCGGGCAATCAGCCCCAGCATTTT	CSTLSGNQPQHF
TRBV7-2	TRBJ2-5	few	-	TGTGCCAGCAGCTTAAGAAAGGTCGAGACCCAGTACTTC	CASSLRKVETQYF
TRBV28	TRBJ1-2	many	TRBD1	TGTGCCACCACAACAGGGGGGTTAGCTAACTATGGCTACACCTTC	CATTTGGLANYGYTF
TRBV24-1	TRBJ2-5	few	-	TGTGCCACCAGGGGGGGCGGGGGCCAAGAGACCCAGTACTTC	CATRGGGGQETQYF
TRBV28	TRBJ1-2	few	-	TGTGCCAGCGCAGGCGTCACTAACTATGGCTACACCTTC	CASAGVTNYGYTF
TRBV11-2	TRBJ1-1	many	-	TGTGCCAGCAGCACGACCATACCCGACACTGAAGCTTTCTTT	CASSTTIPDTEAFF
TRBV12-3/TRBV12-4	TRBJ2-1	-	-	TGTGCCAGCAGTATACTAGTGTATCCCTACAATGAGCAGTTCTTC	CASSILVYPYNEQFF
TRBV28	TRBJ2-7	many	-	TGTGCCAGCTTGTCGGGGGTAGGGGACTACGAGCAGTACTTC	CASLSGVGDYEQYF
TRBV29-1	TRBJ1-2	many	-	TGCAGCGTGGACAGTAATAATGGCTACACCTTC	CSVDSNNGYTF
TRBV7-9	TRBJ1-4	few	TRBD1	TGTGCCAGCAGCTCCTTGACAGGGGGTAGTGAAAAACTGTTTTTT	CASSSLTGGSEKLFF
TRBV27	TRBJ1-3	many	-	TGTGCCAGCAGTTTGGGTCCGAGGGAAGCTGGAAACACCATATATTTT	CASSLGPREAGNTIYF
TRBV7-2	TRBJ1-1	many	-	TGTGCCAGCAGCTTAGGACAGATTAACACTGAAGCTTTCTTT	CASSLGQINTEAFF
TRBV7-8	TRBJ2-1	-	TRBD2	TGTGCCAGCAGCTTAACCGGGACTAGCGGGAGCAATGAGCAGTTCTTC	CASSLTGTSGSNEQFF
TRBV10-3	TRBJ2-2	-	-	TGTGCCATCAGCGTAGGGGGACTTCGTGCGAACACCGGGGAGCTGTTTTTT	CAISVGGLRANTGELFF
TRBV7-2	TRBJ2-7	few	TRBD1	TGTGCAGTAGGGACAGGGAACTACGAGCAGTACTTC	CAVGTGNYEQYF
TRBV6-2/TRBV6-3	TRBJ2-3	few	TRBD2	TGTGCCAGCAGTTACCCCGGACTAGCGGATACGGCAGATACGCAGTATTTT	CASSYPGLADTADTQYF
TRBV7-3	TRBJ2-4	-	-	TGTGCCAGCAGCTCTAGACTGTTAGCCAAAAACATTCAGTACTTC	CASSSRLLAKNIQYF
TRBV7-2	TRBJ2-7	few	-	TGTGCCAGCAGCTTAGAATTTTCGGGGTACGAGCAGTACTTC	CASSLEFSGYEQYF
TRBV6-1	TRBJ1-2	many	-	TGTGCCAGCAAAGAAATGGGGATATATGGCTACACCTTC	CASKEMGIYGYTF
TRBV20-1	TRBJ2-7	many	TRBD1	TGCAGTGCTACGGACAGGGGTAGGGAGCAGTACTTC	CSATDRGREQYF